Presented here are 5 T cell receptor beta chains from one specimen sequenced in a study of shared clonotypes between healthy human individuals. The method was immunoSEQ multiplex PCR; TCRdb's version includes in-frame clones alone and lacks a portion of them. Of roughly 700,000 clones listed, about 92% were seen once; the top ten hold more than 30%. Sequencing used memory CD8+ T cells from PBMCs. Indicated subset: CD45RO+ cells pooled with CCR7-negative TemRA cells. The receptors derive from a young man in good health. Some clones in this sample may be carry-over from other donors' samples.

The chain employs TRBV2 and TRBJ2-2; no clear D. CDR3 length equals 14 residues. Germline V gene sequence: CDR1 SNHLY, CDR2 FYNNEI. V lost 5 bases and J lost 2, with 9 bases in between. CDR3 residues: CASSPAANTGELFF. CDR3 nucleotides: TGTGCCAGCAGTCCGGCGGCTAACACCGGGGAGCTGTTTTTT. The full variable domain, rest sourced from reference TRBV2 and TRBJ2-2, is EPEVTQTPSHQVTQMGQEVILRCVPISNHLYFYWYRQILGQKVEFLVSFYNNEISEKSEIFDDQFSVERPDGSNFTLKIRSTKLEDSAMYFCASSPAANTGELFFGEGSRLTVL.

The J gene is TRBJ2-3, the V gene TRBV10-1; D possibly corresponds to TRBD1 (7 bases). Germline assignment: CDR1 WNHNN and CDR2 SYGVQD (reference sequence). The V end was cut by 6 bases, the J end by 6 bases, with 31 bases between. The CDR3 consists of 19 residues. CDR3 nucleotides: TGCGCCAGCAGAGAAGATTTATCCGGGACAGCCAAGGAGGGGGATACGCAGTATTTT. The encoded protein is CASREDLSGTAKEGDTQYF.

The rearrangement joins TRBV28 to TRBJ2-5; TRBD1 matches at 7 bases. J gave up 4 bases and V 2 bases, and 10 bases lay outside the gene matches. CDR1 is MDHEN, CDR2 SYDVKM, per germline. This CDR3 has 16 residues. CDR3 in DNA: TGTGCCAGCAGTTTAGAACAGGGGTACGATTCAGAGACCCAGTACTTC. Translated, it gives CASSLEQGYDSETQYF.

This CDR3 is CASSSRDTISEKLFF. The CDR3 DNA reads as TGTGCCAGCAGTAGCCGGGACACTATCTCCGAAAAACTGTTTTTT. The rearrangement uses TRBV28 and TRBJ1-4, with D perhaps TRBD1 (6 bases). Germline lookup yields CDR1 MDHEN and CDR2 SYDVKM. CDR3 size: 15 residues. Between the trimmed V and J ends, which lost 5 bases and 8 bases, there was a span of 18 bases. The full variable domain, rest sourced from reference TRBV28 and TRBJ1-4, is DVKVTQSSRYLVKRTGEKVFLECVQDMDHENMFWYRQDPGLGLRLIYFSYDVKMKEKGDIPEGYSVSREKKERFSLILESASTNQTSMYLCASSSRDTISEKLFFGSGTQLSVL.

This rearrangement joins TRBV27 to TRBJ2-7; D not certain. CDR1 and CDR2 (germline): MNHEY, SMNVEV (reference sequence). CDR3 size: 21 residues. The V end lost 1 base, the J end lost 0 bases, and 28 bases lay between the germline ends. CDR3 residues: CASSLLSHGQSIRAYSYEQYF. The CDR3 bases are TGTGCCAGCAGTTTATTATCCCATGGGCAGTCGATCCGAGCTTACTCCTACGAGCAGTACTTC.